One sample yielded the 27 T cell receptor beta chains listed below, sequenced in a study of PD-L1 blockade in urothelial cancer. The table came from immunoSEQ multiplex PCR; TCRdb's copy has only in-frame clones and leaves some out. The table records about 51,000 clones, 88% of them present only once. Documented time point: peripheral blood 6 weeks after treatment start. The source was PBMCs, collected around atezolizumab (anti-PD-L1) treatment. These receptors all come from a man between 60 and 75 years old with urothelial cancer.

The rearrangement joins TRBV6-1 to TRBJ2-1; TRBD2 might be the D (5 bases). Germline lookup yields CDR1 MNHNS and CDR2 SASEGT. CDR3 length equals 18 residues. V was shortened by 3 bases and J by 3 bases, with 21 bases between the two germline ends. The CDR3 loop reads CASSDSPIYGGNYNEQFF. For the CDR3, the DNA is TGTGCCAGCAGTGATTCCCCAATTTATGGAGGTAACTACAATGAGCAGTTCTTC.

This clone came up once. The rearrangement links TRBV7-2 to TRBJ2-6, with a weak D call TRBD1 (5 bases). CDR1 is SGHTA, CDR2 FQGNSA, per germline. The CDR3 spans 14 residues. CDR3 DNA: TGTAGCTGCGACAGCCGCTCTGGGGCCAACGTCCTGACTTTC. It codes for CSCDSRSGANVLTF.

V and J are TRBV5-1 and TRBJ1-2; 8 nucleotides match TRBD1. The ends lost 4 bases at V and 8 bases at J; junction bases unmatched: 10. This CDR3 has 14 amino acids. Germline loops: CDR1 SGHRS, CDR2 YFSETQ. The CDR3 DNA follows: TGCGCCAGCAGCATCTCCGGGACAGGTGGAGGCTACACCTTC. Amino acid sequence: CASSISGTGGGYTF.

This clone has more than one count but fewer than ten. The chain combines TRBV7-9 with TRBJ1-2; 7 nucleotides line up with TRBD1. Per germline, CDR1 SEHNR and CDR2 FQNEAQ (reference sequence). The CDR3 spans 15 residues. J lost 7 bases, V lost 3 bases, and 11 bases had no gene match. CDR3 in amino acids: CASSLLGIGGGGYTF. The DNA of the CDR3 is TGTGCCAGCAGCTTGTTGGGTATAGGGGGCGGTGGCTACACCTTC.

The rearrangement joins TRBV5-4 to TRBJ1-1; D uncertain. Trimming left V 0 bases short and J 0 bases short, with 12 bases between. Per the germline V gene, CDR1 is SGHNT and CDR2 is YYREEE (reference sequence). This CDR3 comprises 16 residues. CDR3 DNA: TGTGCCAGCAGCTTGGAAGGGAGGTCGATGAACACTGAAGCTTTCTTT. Its translation: CASSLEGRSMNTEAFF.

This chain uses TRBV18 with TRBJ2-7; 7 nucleotides match TRBD2. CDR1 and CDR2 from the germline V gene are KGHSH and LQKENI. V shed 3 bases, J shed 4 bases, and the junction held 18 bases outside the gene matches. The CDR3 runs 18 residues. The CDR3 region is CASSPAAQPGGREYEQYF. CDR3 bases: TGTGCCAGCTCACCGGCCGCCCAACCCGGAGGGAGGGAGTACGAGCAGTACTTC. The full variable domain, completed using reference TRBV18 and TRBJ2-7, is NAGVMQNPRHLVRRRGQEARLRCSPMKGHSHVYWYRQLPEEGLKFMVYLQKENIIDESGMPKERFSAEFPKEGPSILRIQQVVRGDSAAYFCASSPAAQPGGREYEQYFGPGTRLTVT.

This chain links TRBV4-1 with TRBJ1-2, with 7 bases that match TRBD1. The CDR3 is 16 amino acids. The J segment lost 5 bases and the V segment lost 1 base, leaving 10 bases of the junction unmatched. Germline lookup yields CDR1 MGHRA and CDR2 YSYEKL. The CDR3 spells CASSQVLARGKYGYTF. CDR3 DNA sequence: TGCGCCAGCAGCCAAGTTCTTGCCAGGGGGAAGTATGGCTACACCTTC.

V usage is TRBV28 and J usage is TRBJ2-7; TRBD1 aligns across 10 bases. After removal of 2 bases from V and 2 bases from J, the junction contained 6 bases not matched to a gene. The germline V gene has CDR1 MDHEN and CDR2 SYDVKM. The CDR3 loop spans 16 amino acids. As DNA, the CDR3 is TGTGCCAGCAGTTTAGGGGGACAGGGGCCAACCTACGAGCAGTACTTC. Translated: CASSLGGQGPTYEQYF.

Only one count was recorded for this clone. The chain recombines TRBV7-9 with TRBJ2-1; 7 nucleotides align to TRBD2. Per germline, CDR1 SEHNR and CDR2 FQNEAQ (reference sequence). This CDR3 is built from 14 residues. Trimming cost V 5 bases and J 7 bases; bases outside gene matches: 8. Here the CDR3 DNA reads TGTGCCAGCAGCCGTGGACTAGGGAGAAATGAGCAGTTCTTC. Amino acid sequence: CASSRGLGRNEQFF.

The rearrangement uses TRBV18 and TRBJ1-1; D possibly corresponds to TRBD1 (5 bases). Germline V gene lookup returns CDR1 KGHSH and CDR2 LQKENI. V was cut by 3 bases and J by 5 bases, with 13 bases left in between. The CDR3 has 14 amino acids. The CDR3 sequence is CASSPADRPTEAFF. The CDR3 DNA reads TGTGCCAGCTCACCCGCCGACAGACCGACTGAAGCTTTCTTT.

Of note for this clone: Other DNA sequences in this specimen translate into the identical CDR3. For the CDR3, the DNA is TGTGCCAGCAGCTTAGACTTACAGAAGAGCTCTGGGGCCAACGTCCTGACTTTC. Translation gives CASSLDLQKSSGANVLTF. The chain employs TRBV7-9 and TRBJ2-6; no reliable D call. This CDR3 is 18 amino acids long. V was clipped by 1 base and J by 0 bases, with 13 bases between them. Germline assignment: CDR1 SEHNR and CDR2 FQNEAQ (reference sequence).

V gene TRBV7-2 combines with J gene TRBJ2-2, with 8 bases aligning to TRBD1. With 5 bases clipped from V and 0 bases from J, the junction kept 5 bases outside the gene matches. Germline V gives CDR1 SGHTA, CDR2 FQGNSA. The CDR3 runs to 16 residues. The CDR3 protein is CASSRRQGTNTGELFF. In DNA form, the CDR3 reads TGTGCCAGCAGCCGCAGACAGGGGACGAACACCGGGGAGCTGTTTTTT. Complete variable domain (other parts from reference TRBV7-2 and TRBJ2-2): GAGVSQSPSNKVTEKGKDVELRCDPISGHTALYWYRQSLGQGLEFLIYFQGNSAPDKSGLPSDRFSAERTGGSVSTLTIQRTQQEDSAVYLCASSRRQGTNTGELFFGEGSRLTVL.

The V gene is TRBV9, the J gene TRBJ2-3; the match to TRBD2 covers 11 bases. Germline CDR1 and CDR2: SGDLS and YYNGEE. The CDR3 spans 15 residues. The ends lost 4 bases at V and 4 bases at J; junction bases unmatched: 5. In DNA, the CDR3 is TGTGCCAGCAGCCTCACTAGCGGGGGCGCAGATACGCAGTATTTT. It yields the protein CASSLTSGGADTQYF.

This clone has just a few counts. The chain carries TRBV4-3 and TRBJ2-7; TRBD2 matches 12 bases. V shed 4 bases, J shed 0 bases, and the junction held 4 bases outside the gene matches. The CDR3 sequence is 16 residues long. Germline CDR1 and CDR2: LGHNA and YSLEER. The CDR3 reads CASSLRTSGISYEQYF. The CDR3 DNA follows: TGCGCCAGCAGCCTTCGGACTAGCGGGATCTCCTACGAGCAGTACTTC.

In this sample, this clone turned up a few times. This rearrangement joins TRBV29-1 to TRBJ1-2; a weak D match, TRBD1 (5 bases). This CDR3 spans 14 amino acids. The germline V gene has CDR1 SQVTM and CDR2 ANQGSEA. The V end lost 3 bases, the J end lost 1 base, and 12 bases lay between the germline ends. This CDR3 is CSVDRAGDNYGYTF. In nucleotides, the CDR3 is TGCAGCGTTGATCGGGCGGGGGATAACTATGGCTACACCTTC.

The rearrangement uses TRBV11-3 and TRBJ1-1, with D unclear. Between the trimmed V and J ends, which lost 6 bases and 4 bases, there was a span of 18 bases. The CDR3 runs to 15 residues. CDR1 SGHNT and CDR2 YENEEA come from the germline V gene. The CDR3 spells CASSHGWAEGTEAFF. The CDR3 coding sequence is TGTGCCAGCAGTCATGGTTGGGCAGAGGGCACTGAAGCTTTCTTT.

This sequence joins TRBV5-1 and TRBJ2-3, with D maybe TRBD2 (7 bases). Germline values: CDR1 SGHRS, CDR2 YFSETQ. The CDR3 covers 16 residues. Trimming left V 0 bases short and J 3 bases short, with 14 bases between. Written as DNA, the CDR3 is TGCGCCAGCAGCTTGGGTCCAGGGAGGGGGACAGATACGCAGTATTTT. This sequence encodes CASSLGPGRGTDTQYF.

This sequence joins TRBV18 and TRBJ1-1; 7 positions match TRBD1. The length of the CDR3 is 16 residues. The germline gives CDR1 KGHSH, CDR2 LQKENI. V dropped 5 bases and J dropped 1; count of bases not matched to a gene: 10. As DNA, the CDR3 is TGTGCCAGCTCAACGAGTCAGGGGACAGAGAACACTGAAGCTTTCTTT. Its protein product is CASSTSQGTENTEAFF.

The CDR3 loop is CASRMGWGQTYEQYF. CDR3 DNA: TGTGCCAGCAGAATGGGATGGGGACAAACCTACGAGCAGTACTTC. The chain combines TRBV6-5 with TRBJ2-7, with a weak D call TRBD1 (6 bases). V was shortened by 6 bases and J by 2 bases, with 17 bases between the two germline ends. The CDR3 is 15 amino acids. Germline V gene sequence: CDR1 MNHEY, CDR2 SVGAGI.

CDR3 DNA sequence: TGTGCCAGCAGTAGACTAGCGGGGACTTACAATGAGCAGTTCTTC. Residues: CASSRLAGTYNEQFF. The chain recombines TRBV5-6 with TRBJ2-1; 11 nucleotides agree with TRBD2. The CDR3 has 15 residues. CDR1 SGHDT and CDR2 YYEEEE come from the germline V gene. Trimming cost V 5 bases and J 4 bases; bases outside gene matches: 5.

This clone appeared a few times. The J gene is TRBJ1-4, the V gene TRBV7-7, with 11 bases lining up with TRBD1. The CDR3 spans 14 residues. Germline CDR1 reads SSHAT; CDR2 reads FNYEAQ (reference sequence). V lost 5 bases to trimming and J lost 10 bases; unmatched junction nucleotides: 6. The CDR3 DNA reads TGTGCCAGCAGCCCCGGACAGGGGGCCCCAAAACTGTTTTTT. This codes for CASSPGQGAPKLFF.

V gene TRBV7-2 combines with J gene TRBJ1-2; D call uncertain. V gave up 3 bases and J gave up 8 bases, with 10 bases separating them. CDR3 length equals 12 residues. The germline gives CDR1 SGHTA, CDR2 FQGNSA. CDR3 sequence (DNA): TGTGCCAGCAGCTTTAACGGGATGGGCTACACCTTC. It codes for CASSFNGMGYTF.

The sample holds one count of this clone. In DNA form, the CDR3 reads TGTGCCAGCTCACCCGGACAGAATCAGCCCCAGCATTTT. Amino acids: CASSPGQNQPQHF. The rearrangement links TRBV18 to TRBJ1-5; maybe TRBD1 (6 bases). Per germline, CDR1 KGHSH and CDR2 LQKENI. V was shortened by 3 bases and J by 4 bases, with 7 bases between the two germline ends. CDR3 length equals 13 residues.

This sequence joins TRBV19 and TRBJ2-2; 11 bases fit TRBD2. This CDR3 is built from 21 residues. V trimming: 7 bases; J trimming: 2 bases; junction bases outside the gene matches: 21. Germline V gene sequence: CDR1 LNHDA, CDR2 SQIVND (reference sequence). DNA of the CDR3: TGTGCCAGTAATCCTACTATAGCGGGGGGGCTATCCCGCGTTAACACCGGGGAGCTGTTTTTT. This sequence encodes CASNPTIAGGLSRVNTGELFF.

The rearrangement joins TRBV7-2 to TRBJ2-2, with 9 nucleotides matching TRBD2. CDR3 size: 20 residues. The junction had 11 bases not matched to a gene; V was cut back by 0 bases and J by 0 bases. CDR1 SGHTA and CDR2 FQGNSA come from the germline V gene. The DNA of the CDR3 is TGTGCCAGCAGCTTAGCTGGTTCGGGGCGGGGGGGTGCGAACACCGGGGAGCTGTTTTTT. It is translated as CASSLAGSGRGGANTGELFF.

The V call is TRBV4-1, the J call TRBJ1-4; 9 bases map to TRBD1. The CDR3 sequence is 16 residues long. The V segment lost 0 bases and the J segment 5 bases; nucleotides outside the gene matches: 4. Germline V lookup: CDR1 MGHRA, CDR2 YSYEKL. This CDR3 reads CASSQDRGTGNEKLFF. The CDR3, as DNA: TGCGCCAGCAGCCAAGATCGGGGGACAGGGAATGAAAAACTGTTTTTT.

This clone was observed a single time. The V and J genes are TRBV7-2 and TRBJ1-5; 7 bases agree with TRBD1. The CDR3 contains 18 residues. V shed 5 bases and J 0 bases; nucleotides not matched to a gene: 13. CDR1 is SGHTA, CDR2 FQGNSA, per germline. The DNA of the CDR3 is TGTGCCAGCAGCCCCCGGGCCCCAGGGGGATATAGCAATCAGCCCCAGCATTTT. Translation: CASSPRAPGGYSNQPQHF.